The clone carrying this TCR beta chain was counted a few times. Its antigen is unknown. Assay used: immunoSEQ multiplex PCR; TCRdb lists only in-frame clones, some missing. The sample consists of roughly 50,000 clones, around nine tenths of them appearing once. This sample is part of a study of PD-1 blockade in classical Hodgkin lymphoma. Study-wide points: Prior to therapy, complete responders displayed diversity much like that of newly diagnosed patients. Causes of the repertoire differences remain undefined, possibly disease activity or prior therapy.

This sample's time point: cycle 4 day 1 (C4D1), after six to seven weeks of nivolumab. Every one of the patients relapsed after autologous stem cell transplantation (brentuximab vedotin exposure was variable). Trimming removed 1 base at V and 6 bases at J, with 4 bases between. CDR3 length equals 12 residues. Germline values: CDR1 SEHNR, CDR2 FQNEAQ (reference sequence). This receptor was obtained from a human donor with classical Hodgkin lymphoma. The chain couples TRBV7-9 to TRBJ1-5; D is unclear. The specimen was peripheral blood mononuclear cells (PBMCs), collected before the fourth cycle of nivolumab. The DNA of the CDR3 is TGTGCCAGCAGCTTAGGAACTCAGCCCCAGCATTTT. As protein: CASSLGTQPQHF.